Listed below are T cell receptor beta chains from one sample, sequenced in a study of T cell changes during pregnancy in multiple sclerosis. TCRdb's copy holds only in-frame clones and misses some; the assay was immunoSEQ multiplex PCR. The sample lists some 52,000 clones, 85% to 95% occurring once. The sample was CD4+ T cells from peripheral blood mononuclear cells, taken in the third trimester of pregnancy. The receptors come from a female donor with multiple sclerosis, enrolled in a pregnancy study. The CDR3 runs from the conserved cysteine through the conserved F or W. The order of the fields is D gene, V gene, clone size, J gene, CDR3 protein, CDR3 DNA. The D gene is left open where the match is weak. Clone size is not always given. Where it is, it says once, few, many or a class for expanded clones.

TRBD1,TRBV27,-,TRBJ1-2,CASSFPPGQGTNGYTF,TGTGCCAGCAGTTTTCCCCCGGGACAGGGTACTAATGGCTACACCTTC
TRBD1,TRBV5-1,-,TRBJ2-7,CASSWTGGYEQYF,TGCGCCAGCAGCTGGACAGGGGGCTACGAGCAGTACTTC
-,TRBV19,-,TRBJ1-2,CASSQTAYGYTF,TGTGCCAGTAGTCAGACAGCCTATGGCTACACCTTC
-,TRBV7-9,-,TRBJ2-3,CASSLRGLTDTQYF,TGTGCCAGCAGCTTAAGGGGACTCACAGATACGCAGTATTTT
TRBD2,TRBV7-2,-,TRBJ2-7,CASSLSSGRGEQYF,TGTGCCAGCAGCTTAAGTAGCGGGAGGGGTGAGCAGTACTTC
TRBD1,TRBV23-1,-,TRBJ1-4,CASSQRSGGTEEKLFF,TGCGCCAGCAGTCAACGATCAGGGGGGACCGAAGAAAAACTGTTTTTT
TRBD2,TRBV2,once,TRBJ2-1,CASSELLPGTSGPYNEQFF,TGTGCCAGCAGTGAGCTTTTACCCGGGACTAGCGGGCCTTACAATGAGCAGTTCTTC
TRBD2,TRBV7-2,-,TRBJ2-2,CASSLVKRETNTGELFF,TGTGCCAGCAGCTTAGTAAAGCGGGAGACTAACACCGGGGAGCTGTTTTTT
-,TRBV5-4,-,TRBJ2-2,CASSRRGGNTGELFF,TGTGCCAGCAGCCGGAGGGGCGGGAACACCGGGGAGCTGTTTTTT
TRBD2,TRBV9,-,TRBJ2-3,CASSVSTSRDTQYF,TGTGCCAGCAGCGTATCGACTAGCCGAGATACGCAGTATTTT
-,TRBV30,-,TRBJ1-3,CAWSVPPYRETRNTIYF,TGTGCCTGGAGTGTACCCCCTTACAGGGAGACCAGAAACACCATATATTTT
-,TRBV11-1,-,TRBJ2-7,CASSSAKTGLISYEQYF,TGTGCCAGCAGCTCCGCTAAGACAGGACTGATTTCCTACGAGCAGTACTTC
TRBD2,TRBV14,few,TRBJ2-3,CASSQDLIILAGTDTQYF,TGTGCCAGCAGCCAAGATCTGATCATCCTAGCGGGCACAGATACGCAGTATTTT
TRBD2,TRBV14,-,TRBJ2-7,CASSLTSVSNEQYF,TGTGCCAGCAGCCTAACTAGCGTCTCGAACGAGCAGTACTTC
-,TRBV5-8,-,TRBJ2-1,CASSLMRDEQFF,TGTGCCAGCAGCTTGATGCGGGATGAGCAGTTCTTC
-,TRBV5-1,-,TRBJ2-1,CASSLAQGAGEQFF,TGCGCCAGCAGTTTGGCACAGGGCGCCGGTGAGCAGTTCTTC
-,TRBV5-6,-,TRBJ2-2,CASSLVRGTGELFF,TGTGCCAGCAGCTTGGTACGGGGCACCGGGGAGCTGTTTTTT
-,TRBV2,-,TRBJ1-6,CASSLVNSPLHF,TGTGCCAGTTCCCTTGTTAATTCACCCCTCCACTTT
TRBD2,TRBV7-9,-,TRBJ2-3,CASSLDLTLSGGARDTQYF,TGTGCCAGCAGCTTGGATCTCACCCTTAGCGGGGGGGCTCGGGATACGCAGTATTTT
-,TRBV19,-,TRBJ2-1,CASSTQGWDEQFF,TGTGCCAGTAGTACGCAGGGATGGGATGAGCAGTTCTTC
-,TRBV21-1,-,TRBJ2-6,CASSKGRPGLAGVSSGANVLTF,TGTGCCAGCAGCAAGGGCAGACCGGGACTAGCGGGAGTAAGTTCTGGGGCCAACGTCCTGACTTTC
TRBD2,TRBV5-1,-,TRBJ2-1,CASSLAGTSAHNEQFF,TGCGCCAGCAGCTTGGCCGGGACTAGCGCCCACAATGAGCAGTTCTTC